This T cell receptor beta chain was profiled in a study of cytomegalovirus exposure and HLA in healthy donors. Points from the study as a whole: Reportedly, HLA-A and HLA-B alleles of most subjects were accurately predicted from TCR beta. Rarity marked most TCR sequences, yet some public TCRs occurred in many donors.

Germline CDR1 MDHEN, CDR2 SYDVKM. The CDR3 runs to 16 residues. Unmatched junction bases numbered 5, after V lost 4 bases and J lost 8 bases. The primer mix had 60 Vbeta and 13 Jbeta primers. Profiling relied on immunoSEQ multiplex PCR, and the TCRdb table lists in-frame clones only, not all of them. The repertoire holds some 150,000 clones, with around 10% as singletons. To note about this clone: Its target is unknown.

The TCR comes from a man aged 45-65 years in good health and CMV-seronegative. The source material was PBMCs. The chain links TRBV28 to TRBJ2-1; TRBD2 agrees at 16 bases. CDR3 in amino acids: CASSSTGLAGGHEQFF. Here the CDR3 DNA reads TGTGCCAGCAGTTCTACGGGACTAGCGGGAGGGCATGAGCAGTTCTTC.